Listed below are T cell receptor beta chains from one sample, sequenced in a study of glioma-infiltrating T cells. MiXCR was run by TCRdb on the multiplex PCR reads, yielding one entry per CDR3 protein. Of 9,500 to 13,000 distinct CDR3 sequences in the sample, 50% to 65% were seen once. The material sequenced was glioma tissue, nonneoplastic brain tissue, or PBMCs (not recorded which). These TCRs come from a human donor with low-grade glioma or glioblastoma, undergoing nonglioma brain surgery, or in good health (not recorded which). The CDR3 runs from the conserved cysteine through the conserved F or W. The D gene is left open where the match is weak. Clone size, where shown, is once, few, many, or a class for clones that have expanded.

TGCGGCGTTGCCCAATCCCCCCAGGATGAGACCCAGTACTTC,CGVAQSPQDETQYF,.,TRBJ2-5,TRBV29-1,.,14
TGTGCCAGCAGCCAGGCGCCCCATTGCACAACGGTTTCTGGAAACACCATATATTTT,CASSQAPHCTTVSGNTIYF,.,TRBJ1-3,TRBV3-1,.,19
TGCAACGTTGATGGGGGCCAGGGGAGGAGAAACAATGAGCAGTTCTTC,CNVDGGQGRRNNEQFF,.,TRBJ2-1,TRBV29-1,.,16
TGTGCCAGCAGTTACGCCGGGGAGCTGTTTTTT,CASSYAGELFF,medium-sized,TRBJ2-2,TRBV6-6,.,11
TGCAGTGCTATCAGGACGCTACAAGAGACCCAGTACTTC,CSAIRTLQETQYF,medium-sized,TRBJ2-5,TRBV20-1,.,13
TGTGCCAGCAGAGTTAGCGGGAGGAGGACCTACGAGCAGTACTTC,CASRVSGRRTYEQYF,medium-sized,TRBJ2-7,TRBV28,TRBD2,15
TGCAGCGCTGTAATGAGACAATGGCCTTACGAGCAGTACTTC,CSAVMRQWPYEQYF,.,TRBJ2-7,TRBV29-1,.,14
TGTGCCAGCAGTCCCGGGATAGGGGTAAACATTCAGCCCCAGCATTTT,CASSPGIGVNIQPQHF,once,TRBJ1-5,TRBV28,.,16
TGCAGTGCTAGCCTCGGGACCCGGGGTCAGGGGCAGTACTTC,CSASLGTRGQGQYF,medium-sized,TRBJ2-7,TRBV20-1,.,14
TGTGCCAGTAGTATAGACGGAGTGCGTACGCAGTATTTT,CASSIDGVRTQYF,.,TRBJ2-3,TRBV19,.,13
TGCAGCTCCGGACTGGCTCAAGATACGCAGTATTTT,CSSGLAQDTQYF,.,TRBJ2-3,TRBV29-1,.,12
TGCAGTGCCCCGGCGGCTCTCGATGCCACAGATACGCAGTATTTT,CSAPAALDATDTQYF,medium-sized,TRBJ2-3,TRBV20-1,.,15
TGCAGCGTCCCCATGAACACTGAAGCTTTCTTT,CSVPMNTEAFF,many,TRBJ1-1,TRBV29-1,.,11
TGTGCCAGTAGTCTACTCGAATGGACTGAAGCTTTCTTT,CASSLLEWTEAFF,medium-sized,TRBJ1-1,TRBV19,.,13
TGTGCCAGCAGACAAGATTGGGACTCCTACGATGAGCAGTTCTTC,CASRQDWDSYDEQFF,.,TRBJ2-1,TRBV3-1,.,15
TGCAGCGTTACAGGCAGCGTAGCGGGAGCAGATACGCAGTATTTT,CSVTGSVAGADTQYF,many,TRBJ2-3,TRBV29-1,TRBD2,15
TGCAGTGCCTATGATATGGAGGGCGCTGGGACTGAAGCTTTCTTT,CSAYDMEGAGTEAFF,.,TRBJ1-1,TRBV20-1,.,15
TGTGCCAGCAGCCCCGGACAGGGGGCTTACAATGAGCAGTTCTTC,CASSPGQGAYNEQFF,medium-sized,TRBJ2-1,TRBV5-4,TRBD1,15
TGTGCCAGCTCTATAGCAGGGAATGGCCAGCACCAGCATTTT,CASSIAGNGQHQHF,once,TRBJ1-5,TRBV18,.,14
TGTGCCAGCTCACCAGCCGCAGGGGAGTTTTTCTACAATGAGCAGTTCTTC,CASSPAAGEFFYNEQFF,medium-sized,TRBJ2-1,TRBV18,.,17
TGTGTCACCAGCAGATCGCGAGAGGGAGGCTACGAGCAGTACTTC,CVTSRSREGGYEQYF,.,TRBJ2-7,TRBV15,.,15
TGTGCCAGCAGCTCGTTCGGGATTGCCAACACTGAAGCTTTCTTT,CASSSFGIANTEAFF,.,TRBJ1-1,TRBV7-2,.,15
TGTGCCAGCAGCTTATCTCCCAGGAACTATGGCTACACCTTC,CASSLSPRNYGYTF,few,TRBJ1-2,TRBV7-2,.,14
TGTGCCAGAAGCAGAGACTCGAATCTATACGAGCAGTACTTC,CARSRDSNLYEQYF,.,TRBJ2-7,TRBV12-3/TRBV12-4,.,14
TGCAGTTGTGCCTCATGTGGGTCCTCCTACGAGCAGTACTTC,CSCASCGSSYEQYF,.,TRBJ2-7,TRBV20-1,.,14
TGCAGTGCCCATGGACTAGCGCCGACGACCTCCTACGAGCAGTACTTC,CSAHGLAPTTSYEQYF,.,TRBJ2-7,TRBV20-1,TRBD2,16
TGCAGCGTCGTCTGGGGGACGGATCAGCACCAGCATTTT,CSVVWGTDQHQHF,.,TRBJ1-5,TRBV29-1,.,13
TGCAGTGCTAGATATATGCGACAGGGAGGGCCACAGCATTTT,CSARYMRQGGPQHF,.,TRBJ1-5,TRBV20-1,TRBD1,14
TGCGCCACCAGCAGAGCTCCAGGGACAGGATGGACAGATACGCAGTATTTT,CATSRAPGTGWTDTQYF,once,TRBJ2-3,TRBV15,TRBD1,17
TGTGCCAGCAGCGTAGGACTAGTAACCGCCGAGCAGTACTTC,CASSVGLVTAEQYF,many,TRBJ2-7,TRBV9,.,14
TGCGCCAGCAGCTTGGGTCGGCAGGTGAACACTGAAGCTTTCTTT,CASSLGRQVNTEAFF,many,TRBJ1-1,TRBV5-1,.,15
TGTGCCATCATTGAGTCGGACGGAGATAATTCACCCCTCCACTTT,CAIIESDGDNSPLHF,.,TRBJ1-6,TRBV10-3,.,15
TGTGCCAGCAGTTTGTCGCGGGTTTTTCCAGATACGCAGTATTTT,CASSLSRVFPDTQYF,.,TRBJ2-3,TRBV5-6,.,15
TGTGCCAGCAGTCCGGGGGGGCAGAGATACACTGAAGCTTTCTTT,CASSPGGQRYTEAFF,many,TRBJ1-1,TRBV5-4,.,15
TGTGCCAGCAGTTACTCGGCACTAGCGGGACCCAAAAACATTCAGTACTTC,CASSYSALAGPKNIQYF,.,TRBJ2-4,TRBV6-2/TRBV6-3,TRBD2,17
TGTGCCAGCAGCTTACCAGGGTGGTCTGGCGTTCTGGGCAATGAGCAGTTCTTC,CASSLPGWSGVLGNEQFF,.,TRBJ2-1,TRBV7-6,.,18
TGTGCCAGCAGCCCTAATGGTTTCGTCAACGAGCAGTACTTC,CASSPNGFVNEQYF,once,TRBJ2-7,TRBV12-3/TRBV12-4,.,14
TGTGCCGTCCAATACCGAGTTAATCAGCCCCAGCATTTT,CAVQYRVNQPQHF,.,TRBJ1-5,TRBV28,.,13
TGTGCCAGCAGCCAAGAGAGGCCGGACAGGGTGACATCTGGGGCTTTCTTT,CASSQERPDRVTSGAFF,medium-sized,TRBJ1-1,TRBV4-2,TRBD1,17
TGTGCCAGCAGCTTAGCGCTAAAGGCGATTGGGGCCAACGTCCAGACTTTC,CASSLALKAIGANVQTF,.,TRBJ2-6,TRBV7-9,.,17
TGTGGCAGTTACTCGACGAGGAATCAGCCCCAGCATTTT,CGSYSTRNQPQHF,.,TRBJ1-5,TRBV6-2/TRBV6-3,.,13
TGTGCCAGCACCACGCCGGGTCTCTCCTACGAGCAGTACTTC,CASTTPGLSYEQYF,medium-sized,TRBJ2-7,TRBV28,.,14
TGTGCCAGCAGGGGGGAAAGCGGGAACTATGGCTACAGCTTC,CASRGESGNYGYSF,.,TRBJ1-2,TRBV2,.,14
TGCAGCGTTGGGTTAGGGAGACAGGGGGCTTCTGGAAACACCATATATTTT,CSVGLGRQGASGNTIYF,many,TRBJ1-3,TRBV29-1,TRBD1,17
TGTGCCAGCAGCCCCTCTGGGATTAGCCCCTGGCAGTTCTTC,CASSPSGISPWQFF,.,TRBJ2-1,TRBV7-3,.,14
TGTGCCAGCAGCCCACGAGCGGGGGCCGTTAAAAATGAGCAGTTCTTC,CASSPRAGAVKNEQFF,.,TRBJ2-1,TRBV7-9,TRBD2,16
TGTGTTAGCAGTGAACCGGGACTAGCGGGAGCGGAGCAGTTCTTC,CVSSEPGLAGAEQFF,once,TRBJ2-1,TRBV2,TRBD2,15
TGTGCCAGCAGTTTAAGAGGTACGCAGTATTTT,CASSLRGTQYF,.,TRBJ2-3,TRBV28,.,11
TGCAGCGTCGACATCTCCGGGGTCAAAAACATTCAGTACTTC,CSVDISGVKNIQYF,.,TRBJ2-4,TRBV29-1,.,14
TGTGCCAGCAGGATATTAACAAACTACGAGCAGTACTTC,CASRILTNYEQYF,.,TRBJ2-7,TRBV6-2/TRBV6-3,.,13
TGCAGCGTCCGGGACCCTGGCAACAATGAGCAGTTCTTC,CSVRDPGNNEQFF,many,TRBJ2-1,TRBV29-1,.,13
TGTGCCAGCAGCCCACTAGGAGACACCGGGGAGCTGTTTTTT,CASSPLGDTGELFF,.,TRBJ2-2,TRBV4-2,.,14
TGTGCCAGCATCCGAACAGATTACAATGAGCAGTTCTTC,CASIRTDYNEQFF,medium-sized,TRBJ2-1,TRBV28,.,13
TGTGCCAGCAGCTACAAATACGAGCAGTACTTC,CASSYKYEQYF,medium-sized,TRBJ2-7,TRBV7-2,.,11